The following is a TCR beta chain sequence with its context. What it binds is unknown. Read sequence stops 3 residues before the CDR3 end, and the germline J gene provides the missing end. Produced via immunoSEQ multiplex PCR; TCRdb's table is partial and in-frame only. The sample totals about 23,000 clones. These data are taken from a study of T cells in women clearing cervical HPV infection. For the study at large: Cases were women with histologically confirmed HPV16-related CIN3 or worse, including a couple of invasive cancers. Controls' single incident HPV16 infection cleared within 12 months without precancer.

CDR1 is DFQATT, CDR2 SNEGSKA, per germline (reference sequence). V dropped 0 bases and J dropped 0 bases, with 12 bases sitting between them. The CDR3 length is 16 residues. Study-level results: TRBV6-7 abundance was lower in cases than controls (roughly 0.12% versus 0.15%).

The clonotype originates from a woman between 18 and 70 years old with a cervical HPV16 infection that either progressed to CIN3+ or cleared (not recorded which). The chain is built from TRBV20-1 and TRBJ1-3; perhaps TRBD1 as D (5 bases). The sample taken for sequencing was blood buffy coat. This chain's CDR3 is CSARDPATDSGNTIYF. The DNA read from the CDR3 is TGCAGTGCTAGAGATCCGGCGACAGACTCTGGAAACACC.